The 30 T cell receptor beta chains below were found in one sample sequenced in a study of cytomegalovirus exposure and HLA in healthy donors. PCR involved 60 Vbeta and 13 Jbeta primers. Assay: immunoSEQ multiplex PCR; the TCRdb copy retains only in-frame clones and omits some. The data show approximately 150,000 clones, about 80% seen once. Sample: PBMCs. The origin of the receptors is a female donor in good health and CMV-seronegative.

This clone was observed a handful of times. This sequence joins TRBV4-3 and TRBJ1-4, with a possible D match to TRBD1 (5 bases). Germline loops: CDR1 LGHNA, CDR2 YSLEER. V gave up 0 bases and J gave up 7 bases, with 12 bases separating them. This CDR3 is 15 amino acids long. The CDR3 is CASSQDDRPPEKLFF. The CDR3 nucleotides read TGCGCCAGCAGCCAAGACGACAGACCCCCTGAAAAACTGTTTTTT.

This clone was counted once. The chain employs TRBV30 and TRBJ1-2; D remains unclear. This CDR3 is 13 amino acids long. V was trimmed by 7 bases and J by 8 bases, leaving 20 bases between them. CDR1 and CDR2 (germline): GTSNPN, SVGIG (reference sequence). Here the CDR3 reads CASFTDFSGGYTF. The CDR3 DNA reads TGTGCCTCCTTTACCGATTTCTCGGGGGGCTACACCTTC.

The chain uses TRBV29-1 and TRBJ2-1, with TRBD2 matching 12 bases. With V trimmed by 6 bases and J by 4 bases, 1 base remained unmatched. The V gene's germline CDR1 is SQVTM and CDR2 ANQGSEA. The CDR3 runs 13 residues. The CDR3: CSVGTSGYNEQFF. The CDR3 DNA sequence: TGCAGCGTAGGGACTAGCGGGTACAATGAGCAGTTCTTC.

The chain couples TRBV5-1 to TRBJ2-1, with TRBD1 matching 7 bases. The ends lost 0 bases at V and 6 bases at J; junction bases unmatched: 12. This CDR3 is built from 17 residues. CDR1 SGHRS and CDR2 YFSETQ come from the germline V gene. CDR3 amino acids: CASSLELLVGGPNEQFF. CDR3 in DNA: TGCGCCAGCAGCTTGGAGCTCCTTGTAGGGGGCCCCAATGAGCAGTTCTTC.

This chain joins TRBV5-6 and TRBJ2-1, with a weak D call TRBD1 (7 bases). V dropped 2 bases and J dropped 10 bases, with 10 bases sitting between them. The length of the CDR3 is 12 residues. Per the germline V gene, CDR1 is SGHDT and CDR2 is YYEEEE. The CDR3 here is CASSLQGREQFF. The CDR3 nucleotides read TGTGCCAGCAGCTTACAGGGGAGGGAGCAGTTCTTC. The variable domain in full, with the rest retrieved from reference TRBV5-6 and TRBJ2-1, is DAGVTQSPTHLIKTRGQQVTLRCSPKSGHDTVSWYQQALGQGPQFIFQYYEEEERQRGNFPDRFSGHQFPNYSSELNVNALLLGDSALYLCASSLQGREQFFGPGTRLTVL.

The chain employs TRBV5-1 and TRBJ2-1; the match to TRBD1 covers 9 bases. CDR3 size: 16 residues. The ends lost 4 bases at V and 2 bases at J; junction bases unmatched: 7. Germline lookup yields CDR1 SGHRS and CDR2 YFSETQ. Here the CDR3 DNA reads TGCGCCAGCAGCGAGGGACAGGGCGGGCCCTACAATGAGCAGTTCTTC. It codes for CASSEGQGGPYNEQFF.

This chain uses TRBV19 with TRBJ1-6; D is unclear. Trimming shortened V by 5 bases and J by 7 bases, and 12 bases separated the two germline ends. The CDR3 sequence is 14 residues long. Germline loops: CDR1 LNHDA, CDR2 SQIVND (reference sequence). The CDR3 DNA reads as TGTGCCAGTAGTCTAAAAGAGGGAAATTCACCCCTCCACTTT. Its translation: CASSLKEGNSPLHF. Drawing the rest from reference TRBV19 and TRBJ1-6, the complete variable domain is DGGITQSPKYLFRKEGQNVTLSCEQNLNHDAMYWYRQDPGQGLRLIYYSQIVNDFQKGDIAEGYSVSREKKESFPLTVTSAQKNPTAFYLCASSLKEGNSPLHFGNGTRLTVT.

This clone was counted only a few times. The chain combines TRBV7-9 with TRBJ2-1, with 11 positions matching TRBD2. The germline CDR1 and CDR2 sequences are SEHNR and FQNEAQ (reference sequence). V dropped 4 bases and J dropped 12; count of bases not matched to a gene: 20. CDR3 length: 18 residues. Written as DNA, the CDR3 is TGTGCCAGCAGCTCGACTAGCGGGAACGAGCAGACTGTCTGGGGGCAGTTCTTC. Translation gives CASSSTSGNEQTVWGQFF.

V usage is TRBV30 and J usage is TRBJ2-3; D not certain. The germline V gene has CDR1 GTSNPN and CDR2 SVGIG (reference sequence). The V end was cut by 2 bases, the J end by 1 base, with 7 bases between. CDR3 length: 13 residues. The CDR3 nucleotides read TGTGCCTGGAGTACTACGGGCACAGATACGCAGTATTTT. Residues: CAWSTTGTDTQYF.

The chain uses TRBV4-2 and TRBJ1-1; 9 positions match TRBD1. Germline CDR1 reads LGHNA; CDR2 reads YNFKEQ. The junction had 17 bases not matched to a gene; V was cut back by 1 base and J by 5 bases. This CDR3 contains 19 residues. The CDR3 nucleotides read TGTGCCAGCAGCCAAGTCGTTGTGAGCCTGGGACAGGGAAGAACTGAAGCTTTCTTT. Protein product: CASSQVVVSLGQGRTEAFF.

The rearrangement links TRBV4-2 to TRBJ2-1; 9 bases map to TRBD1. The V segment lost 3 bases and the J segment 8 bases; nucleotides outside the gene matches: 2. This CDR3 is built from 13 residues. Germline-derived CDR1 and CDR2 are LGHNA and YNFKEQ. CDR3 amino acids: CASSHTGGDEQFF. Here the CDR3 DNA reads TGTGCCAGCAGCCATACAGGGGGCGATGAGCAGTTCTTC.

CDR3 sequence (DNA): TGTGCCAGCAGTGTAAGCCTAGCGGGAGTTGCAGATACGCAGTATTTT. It is translated as CASSVSLAGVADTQYF. The chain couples TRBV6-1 to TRBJ2-3; 10 bases align to TRBD2. This CDR3 is 16 amino acids long. With 4 bases clipped from V and 4 bases from J, the junction kept 8 bases outside the gene matches. In germline, CDR1 is MNHNS, CDR2 SASEGT.

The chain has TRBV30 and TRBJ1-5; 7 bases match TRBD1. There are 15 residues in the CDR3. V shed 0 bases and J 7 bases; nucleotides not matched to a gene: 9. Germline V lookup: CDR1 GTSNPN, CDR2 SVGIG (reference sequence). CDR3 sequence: CAWSVGATGWQPQHF. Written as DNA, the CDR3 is TGTGCCTGGAGTGTAGGGGCGACAGGGTGGCAGCCCCAGCATTTT.

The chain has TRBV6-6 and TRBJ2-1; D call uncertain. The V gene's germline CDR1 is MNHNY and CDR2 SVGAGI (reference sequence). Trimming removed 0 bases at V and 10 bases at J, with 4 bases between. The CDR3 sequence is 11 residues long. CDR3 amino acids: CASSYSREQFF. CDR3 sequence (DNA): TGTGCCAGCAGTTACTCTCGGGAGCAGTTCTTC.

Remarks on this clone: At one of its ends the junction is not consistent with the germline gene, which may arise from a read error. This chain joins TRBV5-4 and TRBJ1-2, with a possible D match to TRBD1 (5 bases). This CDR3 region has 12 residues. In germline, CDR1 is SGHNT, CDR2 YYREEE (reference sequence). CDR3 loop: CASSLEGYGYPF. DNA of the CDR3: TGTGCCAGCAGCTTGGAGGGGTATGGCTACCCCTTC.

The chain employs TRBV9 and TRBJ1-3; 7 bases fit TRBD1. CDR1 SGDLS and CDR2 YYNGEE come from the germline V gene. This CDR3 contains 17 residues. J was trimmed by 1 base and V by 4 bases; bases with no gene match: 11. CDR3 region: CASSFEPPGGSGNTIYF. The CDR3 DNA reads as TGTGCCAGCAGCTTCGAACCGCCAGGGGGATCTGGAAACACCATATATTTT.

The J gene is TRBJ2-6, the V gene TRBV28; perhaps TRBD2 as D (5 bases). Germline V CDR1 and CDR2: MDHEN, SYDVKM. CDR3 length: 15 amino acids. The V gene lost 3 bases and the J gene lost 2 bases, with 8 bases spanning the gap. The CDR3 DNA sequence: TGTGCCAGCAGTTTTGAGGGTACTGGGGCCAACGTCCTGACTTTC. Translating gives CASSFEGTGANVLTF.

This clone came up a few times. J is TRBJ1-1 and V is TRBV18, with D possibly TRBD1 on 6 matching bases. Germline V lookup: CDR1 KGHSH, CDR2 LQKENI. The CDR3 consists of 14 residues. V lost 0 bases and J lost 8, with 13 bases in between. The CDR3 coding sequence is TGTGCCAGCTCACCACCAGGCAGGGGAAGAGAAGCTTTCTTT. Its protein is CASSPPGRGREAFF.

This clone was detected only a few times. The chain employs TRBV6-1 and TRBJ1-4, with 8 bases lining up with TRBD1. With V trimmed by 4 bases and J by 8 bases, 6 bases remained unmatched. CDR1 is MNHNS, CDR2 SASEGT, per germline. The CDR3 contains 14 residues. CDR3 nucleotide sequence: TGTGCCAGCAGTGTCGGGACAGGATCCGAAAAACTGTTTTTT. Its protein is CASSVGTGSEKLFF.

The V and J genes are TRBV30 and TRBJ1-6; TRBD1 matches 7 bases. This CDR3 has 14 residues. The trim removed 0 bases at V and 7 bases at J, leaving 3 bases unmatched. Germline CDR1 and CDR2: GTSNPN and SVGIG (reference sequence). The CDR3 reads CAWSVGTENSPLHF. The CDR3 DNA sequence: TGTGCCTGGAGTGTAGGGACAGAGAATTCACCCCTCCACTTT.

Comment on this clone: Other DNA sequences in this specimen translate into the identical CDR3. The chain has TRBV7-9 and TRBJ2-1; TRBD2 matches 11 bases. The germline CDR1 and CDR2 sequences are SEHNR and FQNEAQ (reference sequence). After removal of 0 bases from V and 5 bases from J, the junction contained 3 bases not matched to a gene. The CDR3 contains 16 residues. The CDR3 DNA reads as TGTGCCAGCAGCTTAGCACTAGCGGGAGTCGACAATGAGCAGTTCTTC. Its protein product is CASSLALAGVDNEQFF.

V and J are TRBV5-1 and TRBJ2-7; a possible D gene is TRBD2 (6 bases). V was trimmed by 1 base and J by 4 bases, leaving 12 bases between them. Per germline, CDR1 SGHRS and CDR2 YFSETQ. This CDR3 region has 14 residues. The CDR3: CASSLSGSGYEQYF. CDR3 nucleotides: TGCGCCAGCAGCTTGTCCGGGAGTGGGTACGAGCAGTACTTC.

CDR3 region: CASSQGERLAGVQETQYF. The CDR3 coding sequence is TGTGCCAGCAGCCAAGGGGAGAGACTAGCGGGGGTGCAAGAGACCCAGTACTTC. The J gene is TRBJ2-5, the V gene TRBV4-2, with TRBD2 matching 12 bases. The trim removed 1 base at V and 2 bases at J, leaving 8 bases unmatched. Germline assignment: CDR1 LGHNA and CDR2 YNFKEQ. This CDR3 contains 18 residues.

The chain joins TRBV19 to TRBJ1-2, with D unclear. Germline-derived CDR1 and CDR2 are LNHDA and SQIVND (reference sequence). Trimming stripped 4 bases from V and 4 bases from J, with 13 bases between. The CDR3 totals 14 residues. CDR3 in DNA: TGTGCCAGTAGTACGGAATTGGCGGCCTATGGCTACACCTTC. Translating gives CASSTELAAYGYTF.

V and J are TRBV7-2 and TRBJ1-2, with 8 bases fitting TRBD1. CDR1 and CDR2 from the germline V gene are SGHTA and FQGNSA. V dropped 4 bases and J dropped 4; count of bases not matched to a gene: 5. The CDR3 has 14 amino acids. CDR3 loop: CASSWTGFSYGYTF. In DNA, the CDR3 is TGTGCCAGCAGCTGGACAGGGTTTAGCTATGGCTACACCTTC.

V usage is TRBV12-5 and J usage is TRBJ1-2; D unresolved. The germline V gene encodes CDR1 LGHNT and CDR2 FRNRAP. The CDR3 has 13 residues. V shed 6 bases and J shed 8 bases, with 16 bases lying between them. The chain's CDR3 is CASGPDSIGGYTF. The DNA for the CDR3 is TGTGCTAGTGGCCCGGACTCCATAGGGGGCTACACCTTC.

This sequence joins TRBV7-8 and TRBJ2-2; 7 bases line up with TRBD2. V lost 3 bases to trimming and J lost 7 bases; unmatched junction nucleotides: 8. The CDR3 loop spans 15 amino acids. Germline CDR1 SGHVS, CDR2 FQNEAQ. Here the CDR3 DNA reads TGTGCCAGCAGCTTTTCTTCGGGGGGTAGCGGGGAGCTGTTTTTT. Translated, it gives CASSFSSGGSGELFF.

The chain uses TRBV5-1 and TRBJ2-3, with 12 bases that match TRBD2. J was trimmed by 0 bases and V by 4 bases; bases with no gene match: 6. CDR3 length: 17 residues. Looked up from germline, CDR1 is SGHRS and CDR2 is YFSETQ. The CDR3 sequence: CASSMLGLAGSTDTQYF. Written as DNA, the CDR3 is TGCGCCAGCAGCATGTTAGGACTAGCGGGGAGCACAGATACGCAGTATTTT.

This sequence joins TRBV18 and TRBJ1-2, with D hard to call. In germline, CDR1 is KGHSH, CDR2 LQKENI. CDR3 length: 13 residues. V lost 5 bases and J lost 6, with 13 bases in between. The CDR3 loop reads CASSSLPVNGYTF. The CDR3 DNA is TGTGCCAGCTCATCCTTACCAGTGAATGGCTACACCTTC.

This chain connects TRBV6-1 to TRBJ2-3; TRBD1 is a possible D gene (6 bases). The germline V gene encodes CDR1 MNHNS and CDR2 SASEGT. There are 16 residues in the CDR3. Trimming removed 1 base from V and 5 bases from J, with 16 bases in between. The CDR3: CASSEGNTGFGDTQYF. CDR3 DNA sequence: TGTGCCAGCAGTGAAGGAAACACAGGGTTTGGAGATACGCAGTATTTT.